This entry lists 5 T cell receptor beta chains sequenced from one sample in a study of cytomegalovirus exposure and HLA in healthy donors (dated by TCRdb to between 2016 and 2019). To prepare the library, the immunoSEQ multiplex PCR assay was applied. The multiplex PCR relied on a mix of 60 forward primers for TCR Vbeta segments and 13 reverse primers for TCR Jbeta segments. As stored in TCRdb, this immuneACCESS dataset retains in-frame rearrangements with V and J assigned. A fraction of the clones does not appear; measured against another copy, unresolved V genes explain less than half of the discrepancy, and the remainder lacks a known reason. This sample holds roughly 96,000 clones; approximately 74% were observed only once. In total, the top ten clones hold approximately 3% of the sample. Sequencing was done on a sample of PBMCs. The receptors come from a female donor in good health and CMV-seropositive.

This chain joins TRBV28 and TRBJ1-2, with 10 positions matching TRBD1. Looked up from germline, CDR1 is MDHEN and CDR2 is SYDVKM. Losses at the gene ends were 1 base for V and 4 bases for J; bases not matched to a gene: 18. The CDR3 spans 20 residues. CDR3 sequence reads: CASSLYTSRDRGPLIYGYTF. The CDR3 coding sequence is TGTGCCAGCAGTTTATACACCTCCCGGGACAGGGGCCCCTTGATCTATGGCTACACCTTC.

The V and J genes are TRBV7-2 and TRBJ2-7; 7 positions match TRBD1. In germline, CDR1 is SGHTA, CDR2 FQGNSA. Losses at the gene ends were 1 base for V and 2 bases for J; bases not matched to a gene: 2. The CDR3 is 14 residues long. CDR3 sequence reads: CASSLGGQPYEQYF. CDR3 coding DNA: TGTGCCAGCAGCTTAGGGGGACAGCCCTACGAGCAGTACTTC.

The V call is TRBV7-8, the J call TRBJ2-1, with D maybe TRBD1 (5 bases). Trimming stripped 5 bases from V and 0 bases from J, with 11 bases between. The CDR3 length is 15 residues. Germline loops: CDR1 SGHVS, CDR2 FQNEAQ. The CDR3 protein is CASSLWGHSYNEQFF. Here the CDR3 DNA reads TGTGCCAGCAGCCTCTGGGGCCACTCCTACAATGAGCAGTTCTTC.

This chain's CDR3 is CASRRYNRDKNTEAFF. For the CDR3, the DNA is TGTGCCAGCAGACGGTACAACAGGGATAAGAACACTGAAGCTTTCTTT. The J gene is TRBJ1-1, the V gene TRBV7-2, with D possibly matching TRBD1 (6 bases). CDR3 size: 16 residues. In germline, CDR1 is SGHTA, CDR2 FQGNSA. V was trimmed by 6 bases and J by 1 base, leaving 18 bases between them. Full variable domain (remainder filled in from reference TRBV7-2 and TRBJ1-1): GAGVSQSPSNKVTEKGKDVELRCDPISGHTALYWYRQSLGQGLEFLIYFQGNSAPDKSGLPSDRFSAERTGGSVSTLTIQRTQQEDSAVYLCASRRYNRDKNTEAFFGQGTRLTVV.

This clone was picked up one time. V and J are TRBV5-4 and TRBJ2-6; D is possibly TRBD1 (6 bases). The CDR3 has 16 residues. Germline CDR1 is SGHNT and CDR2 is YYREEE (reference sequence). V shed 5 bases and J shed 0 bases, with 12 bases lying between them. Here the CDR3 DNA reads TGTGCCAGCAGTCGTACAGGGTCCTCTGGGGCCAACGTCCTGACTTTC. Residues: CASSRTGSSGANVLTF.